This T cell receptor (beta chain) was documented in a study of blood T cell repertoires in COVID-19 (dated by TCRdb to between 2020 and 2021). About the study as a whole: The collaborator samples originated in the United States, Italy and Spain and spanned the acute and convalescent phases of COVID-19. The material from the prospective study consisted of cDNA or gDNA derived from T cells, B-cell-depleted T cells, or PBMCs. Subjects who had been exposed to COVID-19, were actively infected with it, or had recovered from it provided the deeply sampled blood TCRbeta repertoires that made up the dataset. The repertoires were released in a freely available public database meant as a resource for research on the immune response to SARS-CoV-2. The samples were drawn from the first 160 participants of the ongoing ImmuneRACE study and from some 1,300 subjects provided by 6 global collaborators. Nearly every sample came with metadata listing a de-identified subject ID, COVID-19 status, age in years and sex. HLA class I and class II types, where available, came from metadata supplied by the sample provider rather than from assay-based typing.

About this clone: No cognate antigen has been identified for it. No base quality information exists; no much larger clone differs at one position.

Trimming at the junction amounts to 4 bases on V and 5 bases on J, and the germline ends lie 20 bases apart. For CDR1 and CDR2, the germline V gene (reference sequence) lists SEHNR and FQNEAQ. The cysteine opens and the phenylalanine closes a CDR3 of 16 amino acids. Left in the record is the CDR3 DNA by itself, 48 bases read in frame from the first base. Whole blood was collected in K2EDTA tubes by collaborating institutions according to the institutions' own protocols. For TCRbeta analysis, collaborators shipped samples as frozen whole blood, isolated PBMCs, or DNA extracted from either of those sample types. TCRbeta CDR3 regions were amplified from genomic DNA using the immunoSEQ Assay, a bias-controlled multiplex PCR. The paper's data handling went like this. The number of nucleated cells in each sample was estimated from the amplification of reference gene primers within the assay. Sequence reads were collapsed and filtered to measure the absolute abundance of every unique TCRbeta CDR3 rearrangement. Productive Simpson clonality was computed per sample as the square root of Simpson's diversity index over productive rearrangements. TCRdb mirrors the immuneACCESS table, restricted to in-frame sequences. Some clones are absent from its copies; in checked studies, under half trace to an unresolved V gene, and the reason for the others is unknown. That table gives V, J and clone size, and the DNA gave D and trimming. The sample yields approximately 170,000 clones; around 86% were counted once. The top ten clones comprise 7% of the sample.

The full study reports these points: Clinical and demographic metadata were provided uncurated, with the amount varying by source and participant.

The sequence joins TRBV7-9 to TRBJ1-1, with a tentative D gene TRBD1 over 5 matching bases. The clonotype was recovered from a woman aged 80 or over in a cohort sampled during active or convalescent COVID-19. Sequenced: peripheral blood. CDR3 reads: CASSSPPGRPNTEAFF. At the DNA level, the sequence is TGTGCCAGCAGCTCCCCGCCAGGGCGGCCGAATACTGAAGCTTTCTTT. Supplemented by the reference TRBV7-9 and TRBJ1-1 proteins around the CDR3, the complete variable domain is DTGVSQNPRHKITKRGQNVTFRCDPISEHNRLYWYRQTLGQGPEFLTYFQNEAQLEKSRLLSDRFSAERPKGSFSTLEIQRTEQGDSAMYLCASSSPPGRPNTEAFFGQGTRLTVV.